These 24 T cell receptor beta chains came from one sample sequenced in a study of CD8 T cells in ankylosing spondylitis. TCRdb processed the 5' RACE reads anew with MiXCR; each CDR3 protein has one entry. The sample carries roughly 69,000 distinct CDR3 sequences, 5.3% recorded once. Sequences were obtained from blood, either unsorted or a sorted T cell fraction (not recorded which). These receptors all stem from a male donor with ankylosing spondylitis or in good health (not recorded which).

The sample holds many counts of this clonotype. This chain joins TRBV6-1 and TRBJ2-1; TRBD1 matches at 9 bases. Looked up from germline, CDR1 is MNHNS and CDR2 is SASEGT. V shed 5 bases and J 7 bases; nucleotides not matched to a gene: 12. The CDR3 is 16 residues long. In DNA form, the CDR3 reads TGTGCCAGCAGTTTTTACGGGGGGACAGGGACAAATGAGCAGTTCTTC. It is translated as CASSFYGGTGTNEQFF.

Ten or more counts support this clonotype. The chain links TRBV7-8 to TRBJ2-7, with D unresolved. The CDR3 contains 11 residues. Trimming removed 5 bases at V and 3 bases at J, with 5 bases between. CDR1 SGHVS and CDR2 FQNEAQ come from the germline V gene. The chain's CDR3 is CASSPNYEQYF. The CDR3 DNA reads as TGTGCCAGCAGCCCCAACTACGAGCAGTACTTC. Full variable domain (rest looked up from reference TRBV7-8 and TRBJ2-7): GAGVSQSPRYKVAKRGQDVALRCDPISGHVSLFWYQQALGQGPEFLTYFQNEAQLDKSGLPSDRFFAERPEGSVSTLKIQRTQQEDSAVYLCASSPNYEQYFGPGTRLTVT.

This clonotype occurred many times. The chain has TRBV29-1 and TRBJ1-2; D remains unclear. The germline V gene encodes CDR1 SQVTM and CDR2 ANQGSEA. The CDR3 totals 16 residues. V lost 6 bases, J lost 0 bases, and 20 bases lay in between. The CDR3 DNA reads as TGCAGCGTGGGATCACAGAATTCAAAAGCTAACTATGGCTACACCTTC. Protein product: CSVGSQNSKANYGYTF.

This clonotype has a count of ten or more. The chain joins TRBV29-1 to TRBJ2-5, with TRBD1 matching 10 bases. Per the germline V gene, CDR1 is SQVTM and CDR2 is ANQGSEA. The CDR3 spans 13 residues. V lost 3 bases and J lost 10; bases outside the gene matches: 8. CDR3 residues: CSVDNQGQGIQYF. The CDR3 coding sequence is TGCAGCGTTGACAATCAGGGACAGGGGATCCAGTACTTC.

This clonotype was observed many times. The chain joins TRBV7-6 to TRBJ1-1; no clear D gene. Germline-derived CDR1 and CDR2 are SGHVS and FNYEAQ. Trimming pared 7 bases from V and 3 bases from J, leaving 9 bases between. The length of the CDR3 is 12 residues. The CDR3 reads CASTLGDTEAFF. The DNA of the CDR3 is TGTGCCAGCACCCTCGGAGACACTGAAGCTTTCTTT.

This clonotype ranks as medium-sized. The chain recombines TRBV4-3 with TRBJ2-2; 8 nucleotides agree with TRBD2. Trimming took 4 bases from V and 3 from J; bases not matched to a gene: 10. The CDR3 sequence is 17 residues long. From germline, CDR1 is LGHNA and CDR2 YSLEER. CDR3 residues: CASSPTPGGPDTGELFF. CDR3 nucleotide sequence: TGCGCCAGCAGCCCCACTCCGGGGGGGCCGGACACCGGGGAGCTGTTTTTT.

This clonotype came up many times. The chain uses TRBV5-1 and TRBJ1-1; the D is unclear. The germline gives CDR1 SGHRS, CDR2 YFSETQ. This CDR3 comprises 14 residues. The V end was cut by 4 bases, the J end by 0 bases, with 10 bases between. CDR3 nucleotide sequence: TGCGCCAGCAGCCGTTCGACGGTGAACACTGAAGCTTTCTTT. Protein product: CASSRSTVNTEAFF.

This clonotype was observed a single time. The chain links TRBV2 to TRBJ1-5; TRBD1 matches at 7 bases. The CDR3 contains 18 residues. J lost 0 bases, V lost 11 bases, and 19 bases had no gene match. The germline CDR1 and CDR2 sequences are SNHLY and FYNNEI. The CDR3: CALCRGGGITYSNQPQHF. The CDR3 nucleotides read TGTGCCCTCTGTAGAGGGGGCGGAATAACATATAGCAATCAGCCCCAGCATTTT.

This clonotype has ten or more counts. The chain couples TRBV27 to TRBJ2-2; D perhaps matches TRBD1 (5 bases). The germline V gene has CDR1 MNHEY and CDR2 SMNVEV (reference sequence). The CDR3 extends over 14 amino acids. V was trimmed by 4 bases and J by 1 base, leaving 7 bases between them. CDR3 protein: CASSWGRNTGELFF. The DNA of the CDR3 is TGTGCCAGCAGTTGGGGCAGGAACACCGGGGAGCTGTTTTTT.

This clonotype was observed at least ten times. The V call is TRBV5-1, the J call TRBJ2-1; D gene unclear. The V and J ends lost 4 bases and 4 bases respectively, with 9 bases between them. The CDR3 runs 13 residues. Germline CDR1 and CDR2: SGHRS and YFSETQ. CDR3 DNA: TGCGCCAGCAGCCCCCGCAGTTACAATGAGCAGTTCTTC. Translating it yields CASSPRSYNEQFF.

On this clonotype: At one end, the junction sequence differs from germline, possibly due to a read error. This rearrangement joins TRBV28 to TRBJ2-5; possibly TRBD1 for D (5 bases). The CDR3 is 14 amino acids. CDR1 and CDR2 from the germline V gene are MDHEN and SYDVKM. The CDR3 is CASNLEGVQETHYF. CDR3 in DNA: TGTGCCAGCAATTTAGAAGGGGTCCAAGAGACCCACTACTTC.

This clonotype was detected only a few times. This rearrangement joins TRBV27 to TRBJ2-7; maybe TRBD1 (6 bases). The CDR3 totals 13 residues. Trimming stripped 3 bases from V and 3 bases from J, with 9 bases between. Per germline, CDR1 MNHEY and CDR2 SMNVEV (reference sequence). CDR3 amino acids: CASSFRGNYEQYF. The CDR3 coding sequence is TGTGCCAGCAGTTTCAGGGGTAACTACGAGCAGTACTTC.

In its sample, this clonotype was seen many times. The rearrangement uses TRBV20-1 and TRBJ2-7; TRBD2 matches 12 bases. Germline V gene lookup returns CDR1 DFQATT and CDR2 SNEGSKA (reference sequence). J gave up 3 bases and V 5 bases, and 8 bases lay outside the gene matches. This CDR3 has 15 residues. The CDR3 loop is CSAVMLLAGGYEQYF. The CDR3 DNA is TGCAGTGCTGTCATGCTACTAGCGGGGGGCTACGAGCAGTACTTC.

This clonotype was seen many times. The chain carries TRBV6-4 and TRBJ2-2; D gene ambiguous. This CDR3 contains 14 residues. The V and J ends lost 2 bases and 5 bases respectively, with 9 bases between them. Looked up from germline, CDR1 is MRHNA and CDR2 is SNTAGT. CDR3 region: CASSDKLGTGELFF. As DNA, the CDR3 is TGTGCCAGCAGTGACAAGCTCGGGACCGGGGAGCTGTTTTTT.

Ten or more counts support this clonotype. This sequence joins TRBV20-1 and TRBJ2-3; the match to TRBD2 covers 12 bases. CDR3 length: 13 amino acids. Germline V CDR1 and CDR2: DFQATT, SNEGSKA (reference sequence). CDR3 coding DNA: TGCAGGCCGACTAGCGGGGGTGAGGATACGCAGTATTTT. Its translation is CRPTSGGEDTQYF.

This clonotype was picked up many times. The rearrangement joins TRBV7-9 to TRBJ2-7; D could derive from TRBD1 or TRBD2 (5 bases each). This CDR3 comprises 12 residues. Trimming stripped 8 bases from V and 2 bases from J, with 10 bases between. CDR1 SEHNR and CDR2 FQNEAQ come from the germline V gene (reference sequence). The DNA for the CDR3 is TGTGCCAGCGGCCAGGGACCCTACGAGCAGTACTTC. It encodes CASGQGPYEQYF.

Many counts were recorded for this clonotype. This chain joins TRBV14 and TRBJ1-6, with D hard to call. Germline assignment: CDR1 SGHDN and CDR2 FVKESK. V was shortened by 0 bases and J by 7 bases, with 13 bases between the two germline ends. This CDR3 spans 16 amino acids. DNA for the CDR3: TGTGCCAGCAGCCAAGAGCCCGAGACTCTCAATTCACCCCTCCACTTT. This sequence encodes CASSQEPETLNSPLHF.

This clonotype was counted between two and nine times. The CDR3 DNA follows: TGTGCCAGCAGCTTGGGGGGGCCCCGCTCCTACGAGCAGTACTTC. Residues: CASSLGGPRSYEQYF. This chain links TRBV7-2 with TRBJ2-7, with D perhaps TRBD2 (7 bases). V was shortened by 3 bases and J by 0 bases, with 12 bases between the two germline ends. Germline assignment: CDR1 SGHTA and CDR2 FQGNSA. The CDR3 is made up of 15 amino acids.

This clonotype was found a few times. The chain uses TRBV7-3 and TRBJ1-1; D remains ambiguous. The germline V and J ends were trimmed by 5 bases and 0 bases, with 13 bases remaining between them. This CDR3 is built from 15 residues. The V gene's germline CDR1 is SGHTA and CDR2 FQGTGA. Here the CDR3 DNA reads TGTGCCAGCAGCCGCGAGCGGAGATTGAACACTGAAGCTTTCTTT. This encodes CASSRERRLNTEAFF.

About this clonotype itself: A read error is possible here, since a much larger clone lies one base away. V and J are TRBV15 and TRBJ2-5; the D gene could be TRBD1 or TRBD2 (5 bases each). CDR1 is LNHNV and CDR2 is YYDKDF in the germline V gene (reference sequence). The CDR3 loop spans 17 amino acids. Here the CDR3 reads CAASRRKFVGPEETQYF. CDR3 sequence (DNA): TGTGCCGCCAGCAGACGGAAATTTGTGGGACCCGAAGAGACCCAGTACTTC.

This clonotype was detected ten times or more. The V and J genes are TRBV5-1 and TRBJ2-2; possibly TRBD1 for D (5 bases). The V end was cut by 1 base, the J end by 3 bases, with 19 bases between. The CDR3 extends over 18 amino acids. The germline gives CDR1 SGHRS, CDR2 YFSETQ. The DNA for the CDR3 is TGCGCCAGCAGCTTGCGCTTTAGGGGTCGTTTGGACACCGGGGAGCTGTTTTTT. Amino acids: CASSLRFRGRLDTGELFF.

The table lists this clonotype with many counts. The chain couples TRBV5-1 to TRBJ2-3; the D call may be TRBD1 or TRBD2 (5 bases each). Trimming removed 4 bases at V and 0 bases at J, with 15 bases between. From germline, CDR1 is SGHRS and CDR2 YFSETQ. The CDR3 has 16 residues. The CDR3 DNA reads as TGCGCCAGCAGCCTAAGGGACGGAACTAGCACAGATACGCAGTATTTT. Amino acids: CASSLRDGTSTDTQYF. Using reference TRBV5-1 and TRBJ2-3 for the parts outside the CDR3, the full variable domain is KAGVTQTPRYLIKTRGQQVTLSCSPISGHRSVSWYQQTPGQGLQFLFEYFSETQRNKGNFPGRFSGRQFSNSRSEMNVSTLELGDSALYLCASSLRDGTSTDTQYFGPGTRLTVL.

The CDR3 is CASSFGTRNTEAFF. CDR3 coding DNA: TGTGCCAGCAGCTTCGGGACAAGGAACACTGAAGCTTTCTTT. This chain joins TRBV7-2 and TRBJ1-1, with D possibly matching TRBD1 (6 bases). Looked up from germline, CDR1 is SGHTA and CDR2 is FQGNSA. Trimming removed 3 bases at V and 1 base at J, with 9 bases between. This CDR3 comprises 14 residues.

This clonotype was seen many times. The V gene is TRBV4-2, the J gene TRBJ2-7, with TRBD2 matching over 8 bases. The germline V gene has CDR1 LGHNA and CDR2 YNFKEQ. Losses at the gene ends were 0 bases for V and 0 bases for J; bases not matched to a gene: 4. The CDR3 is 16 residues long. The CDR3 nucleotides read TGTGCCAGCAGCCAAGATACAGCGGGGGCCTCCTACGAGCAGTACTTC. This gives the protein CASSQDTAGASYEQYF.